Each of the 19 T cell receptor beta chains below was sequenced from the same sample in a study of blood T cell repertoires in COVID-19. The assay was immunoSEQ multiplex PCR, and TCRdb's table has in-frame clones only and misses some. The table lists about 380,000 clones, 85% of them singletons. The source material was peripheral blood. The receptors originated from a young woman with acute or convalescent COVID-19.

The rearrangement links TRBV13 to TRBJ2-7, with D possibly being TRBD1 (6 bases). V lost 3 bases to trimming and J lost 4 bases, with 16 bases between them. The CDR3 extends over 15 amino acids. Looked up from germline, CDR1 is PRHDT and CDR2 is FYEKMQ (reference sequence). In DNA, the CDR3 is TGTGCCAGCAGCTTCGGCAGGGGCGGAAATTACGAGCAGTACTTC. This translates into CASSFGRGGNYEQYF.

This clone appeared a few times. The sample contains more than one DNA sequence encoding this CDR3. The V gene is TRBV9, the J gene TRBJ1-1; D is perhaps TRBD1 (5 bases). CDR3 length: 13 residues. V was shortened by 4 bases and J by 2 bases, with 9 bases between the two germline ends. Germline values: CDR1 SGDLS, CDR2 YYNGEE. CDR3 in amino acids: CASSFGHNTEAFF. The CDR3, as DNA: TGTGCCAGCAGCTTCGGACACAACACTGAAGCTTTCTTT.

V and J are TRBV28 and TRBJ2-3; TRBD2 matches at 7 bases. CDR3 length: 14 residues. V shed 2 bases and J 4 bases; nucleotides not matched to a gene: 3. Germline V CDR1 and CDR2: MDHEN, SYDVKM. The CDR3 DNA is TGTGCCAGCAGTTTAATGGGGGGGTCAGATACGCAGTATTTT. As protein: CASSLMGGSDTQYF.

This sequence joins TRBV2 and TRBJ2-5; D may be TRBD2 (6 bases). V gave up 3 bases and J gave up 4 bases, with 12 bases separating them. CDR1 is SNHLY and CDR2 is FYNNEI in the germline V gene. The CDR3 is made up of 14 amino acids. This CDR3 reads CASSDGPRGETQYF. DNA for the CDR3: TGTGCCAGCAGTGATGGGCCGCGGGGAGAGACCCAGTACTTC. The full variable domain, in which reference TRBV2 and TRBJ2-5 provide the parts outside the CDR3, is EPEVTQTPSHQVTQMGQEVILRCVPISNHLYFYWYRQILGQKVEFLVSFYNNEISEKSEIFDDQFSVERPDGSNFTLKIRSTKLEDSAMYFCASSDGPRGETQYFGPGTRLLVL.

Note on this clone: Other DNA sequences within the sample encode an identical CDR3. The chain joins TRBV6-5 to TRBJ1-1; no firm D call. The CDR3 spans 12 residues. The V gene's germline CDR1 is MNHEY and CDR2 SVGAGI. Trimming stripped 7 bases from V and 1 base from J, with 7 bases between. CDR3 sequence reads: CASTAGNTEAFF. Written as DNA, the CDR3 is TGTGCCAGCACCGCAGGGAACACTGAAGCTTTCTTT.

For the CDR3, the DNA is TGTGCCAGCAGAAGGACAGGGGAAGGGGGTGGCTACACCTTC. Residues: CASRRTGEGGGYTF. The V and J genes are TRBV6-5 and TRBJ1-2, with 9 bases fitting TRBD1. CDR3 length equals 14 residues. V dropped 6 bases and J dropped 7; count of bases not matched to a gene: 9. From germline, CDR1 is MNHEY and CDR2 SVGAGI.

The gene calls are TRBV7-2 and TRBJ1-4; maybe TRBD1 (5 bases). CDR1 is SGHTA, CDR2 FQGNSA, per germline. Deletions cut 2 bases from V and 6 bases from J, with 13 bases between. This CDR3 is built from 15 residues. This CDR3 is CASSLLPGSYEKLFF. The CDR3 DNA is TGTGCCAGCAGCTTACTGCCAGGGTCTTATGAAAAACTGTTTTTT.

As concerns this clone: The sample has other DNA sequences that encode this CDR3 too. This rearrangement joins TRBV5-4 to TRBJ1-6; 7 bases align to TRBD1. The ends lost 4 bases at V and 7 bases at J; junction bases unmatched: 11. CDR3 size: 16 residues. Germline assignment: CDR1 SGHNT and CDR2 YYREEE (reference sequence). This chain's CDR3 is CASSAGTGVGNSPLHF. CDR3 sequence (DNA): TGTGCCAGCAGCGCCGGAACAGGGGTGGGGAATTCACCCCTCCACTTT.

The V gene is TRBV23-1, the J gene TRBJ1-2; TRBD1 is a possible D gene (5 bases). TRBV23-1 is filed as an ORF, its function uncertain. The CDR3 sequence is 12 residues long. Trimming cost V 6 bases and J 8 bases, with 13 bases left between them. For the CDR3, the DNA is TGCGCCAGCAGCCCCAGGGTCTGGGGCTACACCTTC. This encodes CASSPRVWGYTF.

This clone was seen a handful of times. The chain joins TRBV18 to TRBJ2-7, with 10 bases aligning to TRBD1. The CDR3 length is 15 residues. V lost 6 bases, J lost 3 bases, and 8 bases stayed unmatched. Germline loops: CDR1 KGHSH, CDR2 LQKENI. CDR3 DNA: TGTGCCAGCTCTCTGGGACAGGGGTCGTACTACGAGCAGTACTTC. Translation gives CASSLGQGSYYEQYF. The full variable domain, its missing parts supplied by reference TRBV18 and TRBJ2-7, is NAGVMQNPRHLVRRRGQEARLRCSPMKGHSHVYWYRQLPEEGLKFMVYLQKENIIDESGMPKERFSAEFPKEGPSILRIQQVVRGDSAAYFCASSLGQGSYYEQYFGPGTRLTVT.

V and J are TRBV6-5 and TRBJ2-5, with 11 bases that match TRBD2. The CDR3 is made up of 16 amino acids. Trimming took 2 bases from V and 6 from J; bases not matched to a gene: 8. Germline CDR1 and CDR2: MNHEY and SVGAGI. DNA for the CDR3: TGTGCCAGCAGTTACAAACTAGCGGGAGTAGTTAAGACCCAGTACTTC. It is translated as CASSYKLAGVVKTQYF.

CDR3 coding DNA: TGTGCCAGCAGTTACTCGGGCCTAGGGGACTATGGCTACACCTTC. The encoded protein is CASSYSGLGDYGYTF. The genes are TRBV6-5 and TRBJ1-2, with a weak D call TRBD1 (5 bases). V was shortened by 0 bases and J by 3 bases, with 11 bases between the two germline ends. The CDR3 covers 15 residues. The germline gives CDR1 MNHEY, CDR2 SVGAGI.

This chain uses TRBV2 with TRBJ1-6, with a weak D call TRBD1 (5 bases). V was clipped by 7 bases and J by 0 bases, with 10 bases between them. This CDR3 contains 15 residues. Per germline, CDR1 SNHLY and CDR2 FYNNEI. The CDR3 nucleotides are TGTGCCAGCATGGGGGGTAGCTCCTATAATTCACCCCTCCACTTT. Encoded protein: CASMGGSSYNSPLHF.

The chain combines TRBV2 with TRBJ1-3; the match to TRBD1 covers 9 bases. After removal of 2 bases from V and 0 bases from J, the junction contained 2 bases not matched to a gene. CDR3 length: 16 residues. Germline V gene sequence: CDR1 SNHLY, CDR2 FYNNEI. CDR3 sequence: CASSEKTGGSGNTIYF. In DNA form, the CDR3 reads TGTGCCAGCAGTGAAAAGACAGGGGGCTCTGGAAACACCATATATTTT.

The CDR3 DNA is TGTGCCAGCAGTGTTGGACTACCTCCTTCAGGCAATGGCTACACCTTC. Amino acids: CASSVGLPPSGNGYTF. V is TRBV28 and J is TRBJ1-2, with no clear D. Deletions cut 5 bases from V and 6 bases from J, with 22 bases between. The CDR3 sequence is 16 residues long. Per germline, CDR1 MDHEN and CDR2 SYDVKM.

The chain is built from TRBV9 and TRBJ1-1; 8 bases agree with TRBD1. CDR1 SGDLS and CDR2 YYNGEE come from the germline V gene. The CDR3 covers 19 residues. V shed 4 bases and J 1 base; nucleotides not matched to a gene: 18. The CDR3 region is CASSPIRGQGANSNTEAFF. CDR3 DNA sequence: TGTGCCAGCAGCCCTATCAGGGGTCAGGGGGCAAATTCGAACACTGAAGCTTTCTTT. Complete variable domain (other parts from reference TRBV9 and TRBJ1-1): DSGVTQTPKHLITATGQRVTLRCSPRSGDLSVYWYQQSLDQGLQFLIQYYNGEERAKGNILERFSAQQFPDLHSELNLSSLELGDSALYFCASSPIRGQGANSNTEAFFGQGTRLTVV.

The chain is built from TRBV3-1 (or the pseudogene TRBV3-2) and TRBJ2-4; no clear D. The CDR3 runs to 13 residues. Trimming shortened V by 3 bases and J by 5 bases, and 8 bases separated the two germline ends. Germline CDR1 LGHDT, CDR2 YNNKEL (reference sequence). CDR3 amino acids: CASSQGYENIQYF. The CDR3 DNA reads as TGTGCCAGCAGCCAGGGCTATGAAAACATTCAGTACTTC.

This sequence joins TRBV5-1 and TRBJ2-1, with 9 bases that match TRBD1. The germline V gene has CDR1 SGHRS and CDR2 YFSETQ. The CDR3 is made up of 15 amino acids. The V gene end was trimmed by 4 bases and the J gene end by 6 bases; junction bases not matched to a gene: 8. The CDR3 sequence: CASSQDRGYVNEQFF. Written as DNA, the CDR3 is TGCGCCAGCAGCCAGGACAGGGGTTATGTCAATGAGCAGTTCTTC. The variable domain in full, completed from reference TRBV5-1 and TRBJ2-1, reads KAGVTQTPRYLIKTRGQQVTLSCSPISGHRSVSWYQQTPGQGLQFLFEYFSETQRNKGNFPGRFSGRQFSNSRSEMNVSTLELGDSALYLCASSQDRGYVNEQFFGPGTRLTVL.

This chain uses TRBV19 with TRBJ1-2, with 7 nucleotides matching TRBD1. The CDR3 sequence is 19 residues long. The V gene's germline CDR1 is LNHDA and CDR2 SQIVND (reference sequence). Trimming cost V 4 bases and J 3 bases; bases outside gene matches: 20. The CDR3 is CASSTRQSYRGPLDYGYTF. As DNA, the CDR3 is TGTGCCAGTAGTACCCGCCAAAGCTACAGGGGCCCGCTGGACTATGGCTACACCTTC.